This is a list of T cell receptor beta chains from one sample in a study of shared clonotypes between healthy human individuals. The method was immunoSEQ multiplex PCR; TCRdb's version includes in-frame clones alone and lacks a portion of them. The table has millions of clones, 85% to 95% seen once; the top ten hold 0.13%. What was sequenced was naive CD4+ T cells sorted from blood. These receptor sequences come from a man between 18 and 35 years old in good health. Each CDR3 is given with its conserved first and last residue. A D gene is named only where the DNA matches it firmly. Part of the rows lack a size; the others show once, few, many or a class for expanded clones.

CDR3	DNA	D	V	size	J
CASSSATNEKLFF	TGTGCCAGCAGCTCTGCAACTAATGAAAAACTGTTTTTT	.	TRBV7-8	.	TRBJ1-4
CAWTKRGGVGTEAFF	TGTGCCTGGACCAAACGGGGAGGCGTGGGCACTGAAGCTTTCTTT	.	TRBV30	.	TRBJ1-1
CAISEGREGDEQYF	TGTGCCATCAGTGAAGGGCGGGAGGGTGATGAGCAGTACTTC	TRBD2	TRBV10-3	.	TRBJ2-7
CASSVEGIPGELFF	TGCGCCAGCAGTGTGGAGGGGATCCCCGGGGAGCTGTTTTTT	.	TRBV10-1	.	TRBJ2-2
CAISDGTGAEKLFF	TGTGCCATCAGTGACGGGACAGGGGCCGAAAAACTGTTTTTT	TRBD1	TRBV10-3	once	TRBJ1-4
CASSPPSDSNYGYTF	TGTGCCAGCTCACCGCCTTCGGACAGTAACTATGGCTACACCTTC	.	TRBV18	.	TRBJ1-2
CASSLMTGGNYGYTF	TGCGCCAGCAGCTTGATGACAGGGGGTAACTATGGCTACACCTTC	TRBD1	TRBV5-1	.	TRBJ1-2
CASSLTSGSRETQYF	TGTGCCAGCAGCTTAACTAGCGGGTCCCGAGAGACCCAGTACTTC	TRBD2	TRBV7-9	.	TRBJ2-5
CASSPGTVPYEQYF	TGTGCCAGCAGCCCGGGGACAGTTCCCTACGAGCAGTACTTC	TRBD1	TRBV5-4	.	TRBJ2-7
CASSTNNQPQHF	TGTGCCAGTAGTACGAACAATCAGCCCCAGCATTTT	.	TRBV19	.	TRBJ1-5
CASGLEAGNTGELFF	TGTGCCAGCGGCTTAGAGGCCGGGAACACCGGGGAGCTGTTTTTT	.	TRBV11-2	.	TRBJ2-2
CASRRTGEVETQYF	TGTGCCAGCAGACGGACAGGGGAAGTTGAGACCCAGTACTTC	TRBD1	TRBV13	.	TRBJ2-5
CASSFKDGGQPQHF	TGTGCCAGCAGTTTCAAGGACGGGGGGCAGCCCCAGCATTTT	.	TRBV7-2	.	TRBJ1-5
CASSQTGMNTEAFF	TGTGCCAGCAGCCAAACAGGGATGAACACTGAAGCTTTCTTT	.	TRBV2	.	TRBJ1-1
CASSLGQVPYEQYF	TGTGCCAGCAGCCTAGGACAGGTACCCTACGAGCAGTACTTC	TRBD1	TRBV7-9	.	TRBJ2-7
CASSGPIYAYNEQFF	TGTGCCAGCAGTGGTCCGATTTATGCCTACAATGAGCAGTTCTTC	.	TRBV25-1	.	TRBJ2-1